These 29 T cell receptor beta chains came from one sample sequenced in a study of PD-L1 blockade in urothelial cancer. Regarding time point: pretreatment peripheral blood. Profiling relied on immunoSEQ multiplex PCR, and the TCRdb table lists in-frame clones only, not all of them. The sample consists of around 57,000 clones, roughly 77% of them appearing once. This material consisted of PBMCs, taken around atezolizumab (anti-PD-L1) treatment. The receptors were gathered from a man aged 65 to 79 with urothelial cancer.

This clone showed up just a few times. The chain joins TRBV7-9 to TRBJ2-1, with TRBD1 as a possible D gene (6 bases). Trimming stripped 3 bases from V and 1 base from J, with 13 bases between. Germline CDR1 and CDR2: SEHNR and FQNEAQ (reference sequence). There are 16 residues in the CDR3. The CDR3 nucleotides read TGTGCCAGCAGCTTCAGGGGCGGAGCGTCCTACAATGAGCAGTTCTTC. Translation: CASSFRGGASYNEQFF.

This chain joins TRBV28 and TRBJ2-5; maybe TRBD2 (5 bases). Germline values: CDR1 MDHEN, CDR2 SYDVKM. This CDR3 comprises 13 residues. Deletions cut 5 bases from V and 11 bases from J, with 18 bases between. The CDR3 loop is CASSPPYVGVQYF. The CDR3 DNA sequence: TGTGCCAGCAGTCCACCTTATGTCGGGGTTCAGTACTTC.

This clone was seen a few times. This chain uses TRBV28 with TRBJ1-2; D is perhaps TRBD1 (6 bases). This CDR3 has 14 residues. The V gene lost 4 bases and the J gene lost 3 bases, with 12 bases spanning the gap. Germline V gene lookup returns CDR1 MDHEN and CDR2 SYDVKM. The CDR3 sequence: CASSSWTEDYGYTF. The CDR3 nucleotides read TGTGCCAGCAGTTCCTGGACAGAAGACTATGGCTACACCTTC.

This clone appeared once. CDR3 sequence reads: CASSPQQLAGLDEQYF. CDR3 DNA sequence: TGTGCCAGCAGCCCGCAACAACTAGCGGGTCTTGACGAGCAGTACTTC. The V call is TRBV9, the J call TRBJ2-7; 9 positions match TRBD2. The V segment lost 4 bases and the J segment 5 bases; nucleotides outside the gene matches: 13. The length of the CDR3 is 16 residues. Germline CDR1 is SGDLS and CDR2 is YYNGEE.

The J gene is TRBJ2-2, the V gene TRBV4-3; 11 positions match TRBD2. Germline V CDR1 and CDR2: LGHNA, YSLEER. CDR3 length equals 15 residues. The V gene end was trimmed by 2 bases and the J gene end by 6 bases; junction bases not matched to a gene: 2. The chain's CDR3 is CASSQSTSGAGELFF. In DNA, the CDR3 is TGCGCCAGCAGCCAATCGACTAGCGGGGCCGGGGAGCTGTTTTTT.

The chain has TRBV28 and TRBJ2-1; no definite D call. The germline CDR1 and CDR2 sequences are MDHEN and SYDVKM. Trimming took off 9 bases at V and 0 bases at J, with 12 bases between the two ends. The CDR3 covers 14 residues. The chain's CDR3 is CASSLRSSYNEQFF. The CDR3 DNA sequence: TGTGCCAGTTCTCTCCGTTCCTCCTACAATGAGCAGTTCTTC.

V is TRBV6-6 and J is TRBJ2-5; TRBD1 aligns across 8 bases. The germline gives CDR1 MNHNY, CDR2 SVGAGI (reference sequence). The CDR3 spans 16 residues. V was clipped by 4 bases and J by 5 bases; unmatched bases: 12. The CDR3 reads CASSSPDRQGRETQYF. CDR3 sequence (DNA): TGTGCCAGCAGTTCACCCGATCGACAGGGGCGCGAGACCCAGTACTTC.

The chain combines TRBV19 with TRBJ2-3, with TRBD2 identical over 11 bases. Germline V gene lookup returns CDR1 LNHDA and CDR2 SQIVND (reference sequence). The CDR3 consists of 15 residues. J was trimmed by 2 bases and V by 4 bases; bases with no gene match: 2. Here the CDR3 reads CASSTLAGATDTQYF. In DNA, the CDR3 is TGTGCCAGTAGTACACTAGCGGGAGCCACAGATACGCAGTATTTT.

This clone came up a few times. The chain combines TRBV7-9 with TRBJ2-2, with D possibly being TRBD1 (6 bases). The CDR3 has 16 residues. Looked up from germline, CDR1 is SEHNR and CDR2 is FQNEAQ (reference sequence). With 6 bases removed from V and 3 bases from J, the gap between germline ends came to 17 bases. The CDR3 DNA sequence: TGTGCCAGCAGTTCTCATCCGGGACACGACACCGGGGAGCTGTTTTTT. This encodes CASSSHPGHDTGELFF.

Within the sample, this clone is medium-sized. The V gene is TRBV29-1, the J gene TRBJ2-1; 8 bases fit TRBD1. V shed 7 bases and J 0 bases; nucleotides not matched to a gene: 5. Germline V CDR1 and CDR2: SQVTM, ANQGSEA. The CDR3 is 14 residues long. In DNA form, the CDR3 reads TGCAGCGGGAAGGGGACAGGCTCCTACAATGAGCAGTTCTTC. This gives the protein CSGKGTGSYNEQFF.

In this sample, this clone turned up once. The chain employs TRBV5-1 and TRBJ1-2, with TRBD1 identical over 9 bases. The CDR3 totals 14 residues. Per germline, CDR1 SGHRS and CDR2 YFSETQ. With 5 bases clipped from V and 5 bases from J, the junction kept 7 bases outside the gene matches. CDR3 coding DNA: TGCGCCAGCAGTCTGGACAGGGGATGGTATGGCTACACCTTC. It translates to CASSLDRGWYGYTF.

The chain carries TRBV7-9 and TRBJ2-3; D gene ambiguous. There are 11 residues in the CDR3. Germline CDR1 SEHNR, CDR2 FQNEAQ (reference sequence). Trimming removed 2 bases from V and 5 bases from J, with 2 bases in between. The CDR3 nucleotides are TGTGCCAGCAGCTTACTAGATACGCAGTATTTT. Amino acids: CASSLLDTQYF. Full variable domain (remainder filled in from reference TRBV7-9 and TRBJ2-3): DTGVSQNPRHKITKRGQNVTFRCDPISEHNRLYWYRQTLGQGPEFLTYFQNEAQLEKSRLLSDRFSAERPKGSFSTLEIQRTEQGDSAMYLCASSLLDTQYFGPGTRLTVL.

The chain couples TRBV19 to TRBJ2-1; TRBD1 might be the D (6 bases). Germline loops: CDR1 LNHDA, CDR2 SQIVND (reference sequence). The V end was cut by 8 bases, the J end by 0 bases, with 11 bases between. The CDR3 sequence is 14 residues long. CDR3 region: CASGQFSSYNEQFF. Written as DNA, the CDR3 is TGTGCCAGTGGACAGTTCTCCTCCTACAATGAGCAGTTCTTC.

V gene TRBV11-1 combines with J gene TRBJ2-2; 9 bases line up with TRBD1. Trimming at V came to 8 bases and at J to 7 bases, leaving 11 bases not matched to a gene. CDR3 length: 15 residues. In germline, CDR1 is SGHAT, CDR2 FQDESV (reference sequence). The CDR3 nucleotides read TGTGCCAGCGCCAGGGAACAGGGGGCAGGCGGGGAGCTGTTTTTT. It yields the protein CASAREQGAGGELFF.

This clone was detected only once. This chain joins TRBV7-2 and TRBJ2-1, with D possibly matching TRBD2 (5 bases). There are 14 residues in the CDR3. Germline V gives CDR1 SGHTA, CDR2 FQGNSA. Trimming stripped 4 bases from V and 7 bases from J, with 14 bases between. DNA for the CDR3: TGTGCCAGCAGCTCCGGACTTGTGGGGAATGAGCAGTTCTTC. Translating gives CASSSGLVGNEQFF. Full variable domain (outside the CDR3, taken from reference TRBV7-2 and TRBJ2-1): GAGVSQSPSNKVTEKGKDVELRCDPISGHTALYWYRQSLGQGLEFLIYFQGNSAPDKSGLPSDRFSAERTGGSVSTLTIQRTQQEDSAVYLCASSSGLVGNEQFFGPGTRLTVL.

This chain connects TRBV28 to TRBJ2-7; D might be TRBD1 (6 bases). The V end lost 2 bases, the J end lost 6 bases, and 11 bases lay between the germline ends. CDR3 size: 13 residues. Germline CDR1 reads MDHEN; CDR2 reads SYDVKM. The CDR3 DNA sequence: TGTGCCAGCAGTTTAACAGGGCTAGTCGAGCAGTACTTC. This sequence encodes CASSLTGLVEQYF.

In its sample, this clone was seen a few times. This sequence joins TRBV30 and TRBJ1-4; TRBD1 is a possible D gene (5 bases). CDR3 length: 13 residues. Germline CDR1 GTSNPN, CDR2 SVGIG (reference sequence). V lost 4 bases to trimming and J lost 7 bases, with 13 bases between them. The CDR3 protein is CAWKAQGTEKLFF. The CDR3, as DNA: TGTGCCTGGAAAGCCCAGGGCACTGAAAAACTGTTTTTT.

The chain joins TRBV2 to TRBJ2-7, with D tentatively TRBD2 (6 bases). The CDR3 length is 12 residues. Between the trimmed V and J ends, which lost 10 bases and 2 bases, there was a span of 12 bases. The germline V gene encodes CDR1 SNHLY and CDR2 FYNNEI. The CDR3 loop is CATLGGTYEQYF. In nucleotides, the CDR3 is TGTGCCACCCTGGGAGGAACCTACGAGCAGTACTTC.

V and J are TRBV7-2 and TRBJ1-5, with D unclear. The CDR3 has 14 residues. The germline CDR1 and CDR2 sequences are SGHTA and FQGNSA. V gave up 1 base and J gave up 4 bases, with 8 bases separating them. CDR3 residues: CASSLDRNNQPQHF. CDR3 in DNA: TGTGCCAGCAGCTTAGACAGAAATAATCAGCCCCAGCATTTT.

The chain combines TRBV7-2 with TRBJ1-1; D is unresolved. In germline, CDR1 is SGHTA, CDR2 FQGNSA. V was pared by 4 bases and J by 7 bases, with 7 bases between. This CDR3 is built from 11 residues. The CDR3 spells CASSSGGEAFF. The CDR3 DNA follows: TGTGCCAGCAGCTCTGGCGGTGAAGCTTTCTTT.

The chain carries TRBV10-3 and TRBJ2-7, with a weak D call TRBD2 (6 bases). The CDR3 is 15 residues long. Germline CDR1 reads ENHRY; CDR2 reads SYGVKD. With 6 bases removed from V and 4 bases from J, the gap between germline ends came to 19 bases. The CDR3 DNA reads as TGTGCCATCAGCTGGGTCGGGGGAACCCCATACGAGCAGTACTTC. It specifies CAISWVGGTPYEQYF.

This clone was seen a few times. The J gene is TRBJ1-1, the V gene TRBV11-3, with 7 bases identical to TRBD1. The CDR3 sequence is 16 residues long. The trim removed 0 bases at V and 4 bases at J, leaving 8 bases unmatched. The germline gives CDR1 SGHNT, CDR2 YENEEA. The CDR3 loop reads CASSLDRAGGFTEAFF. DNA for the CDR3: TGTGCCAGCAGCTTAGATCGCGCAGGGGGTTTCACTGAAGCTTTCTTT.

J is TRBJ1-2 and V is TRBV6-5; D ambiguous. Trimming took 2 bases from V and 4 from J, leaving 5 bases between them. Germline V gene data show CDR1 as MNHEY and CDR2 as SVGAGI. The CDR3 runs 12 residues. The DNA for the CDR3 is TGTGCCAGCAGTTACCTCAGCTATGGCTACACCTTC. The encoded protein is CASSYLSYGYTF.

In its sample, this clone was seen once. This chain uses TRBV7-2 with TRBJ2-3; D uncertain. Germline V gene sequence: CDR1 SGHTA, CDR2 FQGNSA. With 4 bases removed from V and 7 bases from J, the gap between germline ends came to 18 bases. This CDR3 is 15 amino acids long. The chain's CDR3 is CASSSTRVGSNTQYF. The CDR3 coding sequence is TGTGCCAGCAGCTCGACCCGGGTCGGAAGTAATACGCAGTATTTT.

Regarding this clone: Other DNA variants within this sample encode the same CDR3. The chain links TRBV9 to TRBJ2-2; possible D gene TRBD1, 6 bases. V dropped 0 bases and J dropped 5 bases, with 11 bases sitting between them. The CDR3 covers 15 residues. Germline V gives CDR1 SGDLS, CDR2 YYNGEE. In nucleotides, the CDR3 is TGTGCCAGCAGCGTAGGTGGGGGCGATACCGGGGAGCTGTTTTTT. This translates into CASSVGGGDTGELFF.

V usage is TRBV5-6 and J usage is TRBJ1-1; TRBD1 matches 7 bases. The V segment lost 2 bases and the J segment 13 bases; nucleotides outside the gene matches: 11. This CDR3 contains 13 residues. Germline values: CDR1 SGHDT, CDR2 YYEEEE. The chain's CDR3 is CASSLGTVLVGFF. CDR3 in DNA: TGTGCCAGCAGCTTAGGGACAGTCCTAGTAGGTTTCTTT.

The chain recombines TRBV9 with TRBJ1-2, with 8 bases matching TRBD1. Per germline, CDR1 SGDLS and CDR2 YYNGEE. The V and J ends lost 3 bases and 7 bases, in that order; junction bases with no gene match: 11. This CDR3 comprises 15 residues. CDR3 sequence reads: CASSAPGGAFGGYTF. DNA of the CDR3: TGTGCCAGCAGCGCACCAGGGGGCGCATTCGGTGGCTACACCTTC.

The chain is built from TRBV4-2 and TRBJ2-1; 7 bases are a match to TRBD2. V trimming: 4 bases; J trimming: 8 bases; junction bases outside the gene matches: 11. Germline V gene data show CDR1 as LGHNA and CDR2 as YNFKEQ. The CDR3 length is 15 residues. CDR3 protein: CASSPSGGSSYEQFF. In nucleotides, the CDR3 is TGTGCCAGCAGCCCTTCTGGCGGGAGTAGCTATGAGCAGTTCTTC.

The chain uses TRBV6-5 and TRBJ1-2; D might be TRBD1 (6 bases). The CDR3 is made up of 13 amino acids. Germline V gene lookup returns CDR1 MNHEY and CDR2 SVGAGI. V lost 7 bases and J lost 8, with 17 bases in between. The CDR3, as DNA: TGTGCCAGCACTAACAGGGAAATCAGCGGCTACACCTTC. It is translated as CASTNREISGYTF.